The entry that follows covers one TCR beta chain sequence. The sample originates from a study of blood T cell repertoires in COVID-19. On the study more broadly: Researchers got acute and convalescent COVID-19 samples from the United States, Italy and Spain.

V gave up 5 bases and J gave up 9 bases, with 14 bases separating them. In germline, CDR1 is WNHNN, CDR2 SYGVQD (reference sequence). The CDR3 sequence is 13 residues long. The assay was immunoSEQ multiplex PCR, and TCRdb's table has in-frame clones only and misses some. Found here are 300,000 to 400,000 clones, over 75% of them singletons; the top ten hold about 7.8%. The chain has TRBV10-1 and TRBJ2-1; D possibly corresponds to TRBD1 (5 bases). The source material was peripheral blood. This clonotype was obtained from a woman aged 45-65 years who had recovered from COVID-19. The CDR3 region is CASSIQGGSEQFF. The CDR3 DNA is TGCGCCAGCAGTATTCAGGGCGGCAGTGAGCAGTTCTTC.